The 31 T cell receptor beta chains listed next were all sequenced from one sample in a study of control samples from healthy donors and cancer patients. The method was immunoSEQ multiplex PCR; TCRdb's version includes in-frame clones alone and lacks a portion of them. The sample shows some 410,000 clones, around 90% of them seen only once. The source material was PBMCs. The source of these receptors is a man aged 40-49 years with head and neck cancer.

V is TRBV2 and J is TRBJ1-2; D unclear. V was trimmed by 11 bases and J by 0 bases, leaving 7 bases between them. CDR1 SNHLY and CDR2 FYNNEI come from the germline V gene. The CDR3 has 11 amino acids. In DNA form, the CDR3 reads TGTGCCGGGAACCCTAACTATGGCTACACCTTC. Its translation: CAGNPNYGYTF.

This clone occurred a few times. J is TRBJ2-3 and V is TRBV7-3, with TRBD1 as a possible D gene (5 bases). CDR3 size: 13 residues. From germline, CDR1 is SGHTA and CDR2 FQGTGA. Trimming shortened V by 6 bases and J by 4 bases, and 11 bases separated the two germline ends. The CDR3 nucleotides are TGTGCCAGCAGTTCCTTGGGGCCAGATACGCAGTATTTT. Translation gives CASSSLGPDTQYF.

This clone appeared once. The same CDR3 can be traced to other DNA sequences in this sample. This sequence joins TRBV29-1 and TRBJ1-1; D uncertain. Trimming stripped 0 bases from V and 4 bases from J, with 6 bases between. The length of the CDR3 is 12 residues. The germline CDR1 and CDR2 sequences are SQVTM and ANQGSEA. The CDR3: CSVEDRGTEAFF. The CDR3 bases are TGCAGCGTTGAAGATCGAGGCACTGAAGCTTTCTTT.

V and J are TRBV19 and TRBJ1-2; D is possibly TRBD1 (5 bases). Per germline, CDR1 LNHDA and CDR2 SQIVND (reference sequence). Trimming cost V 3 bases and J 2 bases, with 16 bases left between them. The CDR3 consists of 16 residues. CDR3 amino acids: CASSIGAEGVNYGYTF. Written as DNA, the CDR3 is TGTGCCAGTAGTATTGGGGCGGAAGGGGTGAACTATGGCTACACCTTC.

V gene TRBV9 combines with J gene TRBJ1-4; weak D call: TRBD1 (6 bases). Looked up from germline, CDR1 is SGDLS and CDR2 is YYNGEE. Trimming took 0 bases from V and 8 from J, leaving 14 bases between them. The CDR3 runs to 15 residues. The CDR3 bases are TGTGCCAGCAGCGTAGAGGGGGTAATAGGGGAAAAACTGTTTTTT. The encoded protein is CASSVEGVIGEKLFF.

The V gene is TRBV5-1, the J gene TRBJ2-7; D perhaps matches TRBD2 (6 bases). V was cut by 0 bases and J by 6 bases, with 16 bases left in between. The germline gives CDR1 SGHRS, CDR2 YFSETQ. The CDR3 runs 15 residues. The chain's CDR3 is CASSLAPGEWGEQYF. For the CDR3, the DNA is TGCGCCAGCAGCTTGGCCCCGGGAGAGTGGGGCGAGCAGTACTTC. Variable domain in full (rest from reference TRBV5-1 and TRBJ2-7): KAGVTQTPRYLIKTRGQQVTLSCSPISGHRSVSWYQQTPGQGLQFLFEYFSETQRNKGNFPGRFSGRQFSNSRSEMNVSTLELGDSALYLCASSLAPGEWGEQYFGPGTRLTVT.

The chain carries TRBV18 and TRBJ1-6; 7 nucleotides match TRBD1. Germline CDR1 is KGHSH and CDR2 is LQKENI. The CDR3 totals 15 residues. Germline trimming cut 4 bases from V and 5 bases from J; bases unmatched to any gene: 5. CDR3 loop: CASSQGQKDNSPLHF. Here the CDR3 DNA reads TGTGCCAGCTCACAGGGACAGAAAGATAATTCACCCCTCCACTTT.

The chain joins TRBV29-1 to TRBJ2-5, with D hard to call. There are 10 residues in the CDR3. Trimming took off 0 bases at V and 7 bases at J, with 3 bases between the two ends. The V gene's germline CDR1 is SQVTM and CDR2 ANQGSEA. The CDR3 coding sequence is TGCAGCGTTGAAGAAGGGACCCAGTACTTC. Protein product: CSVEEGTQYF.

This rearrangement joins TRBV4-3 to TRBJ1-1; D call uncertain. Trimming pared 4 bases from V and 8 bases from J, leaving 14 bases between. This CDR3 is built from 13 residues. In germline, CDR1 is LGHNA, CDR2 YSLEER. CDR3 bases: TGCGCCAGCAGCCGCCTTAAACACTGGGAAGCTTTCTTT. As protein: CASSRLKHWEAFF.

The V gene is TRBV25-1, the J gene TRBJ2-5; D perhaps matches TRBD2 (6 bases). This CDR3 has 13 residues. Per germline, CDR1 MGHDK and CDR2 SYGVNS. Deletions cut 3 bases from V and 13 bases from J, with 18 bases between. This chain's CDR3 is CASSEGGLRAAYF. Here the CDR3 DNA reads TGTGCCAGCAGTGAGGGGGGTCTGCGGGCGGCGTACTTC.

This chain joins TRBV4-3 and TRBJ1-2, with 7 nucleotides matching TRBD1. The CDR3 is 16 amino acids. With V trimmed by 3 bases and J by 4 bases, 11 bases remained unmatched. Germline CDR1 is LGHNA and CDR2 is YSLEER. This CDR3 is CASSQTLSGTAYGYTF. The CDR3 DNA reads TGCGCCAGCAGCCAGACCCTCTCCGGGACAGCCTATGGCTACACCTTC.

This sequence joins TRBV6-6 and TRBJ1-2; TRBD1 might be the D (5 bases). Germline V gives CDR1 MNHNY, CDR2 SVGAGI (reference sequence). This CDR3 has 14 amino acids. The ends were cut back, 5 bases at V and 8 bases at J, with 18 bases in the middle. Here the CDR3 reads CASSPSPGTDGYTF. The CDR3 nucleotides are TGTGCCAGCAGTCCTTCGCCCGGGACGGACGGCTACACCTTC.

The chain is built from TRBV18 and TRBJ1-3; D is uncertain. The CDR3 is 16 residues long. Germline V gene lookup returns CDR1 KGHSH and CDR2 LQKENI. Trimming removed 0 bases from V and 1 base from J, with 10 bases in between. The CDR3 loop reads CASSPPDRWSGNTIYF. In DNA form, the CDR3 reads TGTGCCAGCTCACCACCAGACCGTTGGTCTGGAAACACCATATATTTT.

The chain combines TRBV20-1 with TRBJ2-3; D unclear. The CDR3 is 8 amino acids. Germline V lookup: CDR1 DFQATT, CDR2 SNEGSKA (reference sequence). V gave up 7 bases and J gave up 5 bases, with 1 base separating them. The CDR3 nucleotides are TGCAGTGGAGATACGCAGTATTTT. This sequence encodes CSGDTQYF.

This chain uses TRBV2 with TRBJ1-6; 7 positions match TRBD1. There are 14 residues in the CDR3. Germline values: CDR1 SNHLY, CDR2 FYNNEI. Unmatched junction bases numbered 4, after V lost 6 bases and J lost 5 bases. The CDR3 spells CASRGQRDNSPLHF. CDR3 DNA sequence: TGTGCCAGCAGGGGACAGAGAGATAATTCACCCCTCCACTTT.

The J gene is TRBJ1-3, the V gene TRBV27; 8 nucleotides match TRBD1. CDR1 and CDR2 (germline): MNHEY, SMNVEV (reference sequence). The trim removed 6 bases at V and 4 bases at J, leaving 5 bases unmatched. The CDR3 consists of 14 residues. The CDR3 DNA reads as TGTGCCAGCAGCCACAGGGGGAACGGAAACACCATATATTTT. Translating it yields CASSHRGNGNTIYF.

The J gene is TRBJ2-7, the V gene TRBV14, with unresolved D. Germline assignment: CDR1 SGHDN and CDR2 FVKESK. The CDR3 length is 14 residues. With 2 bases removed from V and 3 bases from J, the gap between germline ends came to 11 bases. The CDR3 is CASSQFRGGYEQYF. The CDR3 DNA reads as TGTGCCAGCAGCCAATTTCGAGGTGGCTACGAGCAGTACTTC.

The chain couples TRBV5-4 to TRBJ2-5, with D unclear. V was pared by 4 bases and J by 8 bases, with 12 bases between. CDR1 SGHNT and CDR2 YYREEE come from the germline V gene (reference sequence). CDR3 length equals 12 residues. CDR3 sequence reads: CASSLRSGTQYF. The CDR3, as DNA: TGTGCCAGCAGCCTTAGATCGGGTACCCAGTACTTC.

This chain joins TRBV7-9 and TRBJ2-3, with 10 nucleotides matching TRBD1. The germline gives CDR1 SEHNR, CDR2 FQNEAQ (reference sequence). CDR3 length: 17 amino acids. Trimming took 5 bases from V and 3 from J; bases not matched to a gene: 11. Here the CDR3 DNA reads TGTGCCAGCAGCCTATCCGGGACAGGGGTTTTTACAGATACGCAGTATTTT. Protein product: CASSLSGTGVFTDTQYF.

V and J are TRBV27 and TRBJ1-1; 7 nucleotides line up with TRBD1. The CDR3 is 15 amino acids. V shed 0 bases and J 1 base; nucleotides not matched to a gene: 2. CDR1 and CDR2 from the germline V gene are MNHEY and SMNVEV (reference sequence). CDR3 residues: CASSLSGTANTEAFF. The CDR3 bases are TGTGCCAGCAGTTTATCAGGGACAGCGAACACTGAAGCTTTCTTT.

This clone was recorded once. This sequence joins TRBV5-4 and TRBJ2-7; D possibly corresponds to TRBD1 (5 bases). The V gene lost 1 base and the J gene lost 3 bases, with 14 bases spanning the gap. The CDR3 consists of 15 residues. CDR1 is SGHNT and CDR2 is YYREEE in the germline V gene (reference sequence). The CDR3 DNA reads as TGTGCCAGCAGCTTGACAAGGGGCTCTTTCTACGAGCAGTACTTC. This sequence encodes CASSLTRGSFYEQYF.

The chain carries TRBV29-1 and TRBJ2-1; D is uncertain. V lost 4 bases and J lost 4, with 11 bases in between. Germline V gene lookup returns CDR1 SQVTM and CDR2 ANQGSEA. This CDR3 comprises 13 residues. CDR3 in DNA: TGCAGCGTTGGCCAGAGCCCTTACAATGAGCAGTTCTTC. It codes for CSVGQSPYNEQFF.

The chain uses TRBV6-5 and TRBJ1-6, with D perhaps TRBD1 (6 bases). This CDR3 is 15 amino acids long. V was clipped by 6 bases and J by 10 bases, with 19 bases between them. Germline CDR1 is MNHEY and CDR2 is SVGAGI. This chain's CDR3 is CASRVQGSSGSPLHF. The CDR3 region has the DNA TGTGCCAGCAGGGTACAGGGTTCGAGCGGGTCACCCCTCCACTTT.

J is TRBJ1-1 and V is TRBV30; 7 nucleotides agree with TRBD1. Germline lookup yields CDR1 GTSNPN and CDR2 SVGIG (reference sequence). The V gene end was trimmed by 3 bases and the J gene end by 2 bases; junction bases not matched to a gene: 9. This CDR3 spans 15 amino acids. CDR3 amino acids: CAWRGGGTVNTEAFF. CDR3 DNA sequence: TGTGCCTGGAGAGGGGGAGGGACAGTCAACACTGAAGCTTTCTTT.

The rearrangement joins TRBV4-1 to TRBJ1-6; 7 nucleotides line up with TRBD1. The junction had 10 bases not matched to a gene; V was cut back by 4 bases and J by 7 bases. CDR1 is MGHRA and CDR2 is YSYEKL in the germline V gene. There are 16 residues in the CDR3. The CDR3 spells CASSRVRGTENSPLHF. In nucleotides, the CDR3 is TGCGCCAGCAGCCGAGTCCGCGGGACAGAAAATTCACCCCTCCACTTT.

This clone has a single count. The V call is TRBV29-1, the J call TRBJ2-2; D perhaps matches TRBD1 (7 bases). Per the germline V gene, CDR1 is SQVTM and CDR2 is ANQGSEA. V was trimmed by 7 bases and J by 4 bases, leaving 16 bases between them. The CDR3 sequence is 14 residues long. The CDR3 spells CSAAGGGSTGELFF. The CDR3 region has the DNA TGCAGCGCAGCAGGAGGGGGCAGCACCGGGGAGCTGTTTTTT.

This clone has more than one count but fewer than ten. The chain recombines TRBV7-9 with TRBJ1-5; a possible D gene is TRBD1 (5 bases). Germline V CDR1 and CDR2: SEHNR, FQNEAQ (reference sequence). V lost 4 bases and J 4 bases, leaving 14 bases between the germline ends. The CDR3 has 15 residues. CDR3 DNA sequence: TGTGCCAGCAGCTCGGGGGGTGCCGCAAATCAGCCCCAGCATTTT. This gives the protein CASSSGGAANQPQHF.

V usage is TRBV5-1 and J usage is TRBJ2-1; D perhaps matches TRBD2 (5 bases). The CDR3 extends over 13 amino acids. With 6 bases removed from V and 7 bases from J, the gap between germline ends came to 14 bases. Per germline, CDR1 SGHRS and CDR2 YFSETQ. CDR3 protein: CASTSQRGNEQFF. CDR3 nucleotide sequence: TGCGCCAGCACCTCCCAACGAGGGAATGAGCAGTTCTTC.

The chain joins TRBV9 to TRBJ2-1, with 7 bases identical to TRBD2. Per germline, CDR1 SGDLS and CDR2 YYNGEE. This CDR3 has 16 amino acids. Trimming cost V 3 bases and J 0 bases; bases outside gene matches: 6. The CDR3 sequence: CASSATSVTSYNEQFF. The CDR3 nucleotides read TGTGCCAGCAGCGCCACTAGCGTAACCTCCTACAATGAGCAGTTCTTC.

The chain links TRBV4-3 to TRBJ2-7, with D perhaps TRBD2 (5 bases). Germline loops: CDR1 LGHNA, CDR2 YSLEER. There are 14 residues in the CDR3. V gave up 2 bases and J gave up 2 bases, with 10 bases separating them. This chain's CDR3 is CASSQNTGAYEQYF. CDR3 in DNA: TGCGCCAGCAGCCAAAATACCGGGGCCTACGAGCAGTACTTC.

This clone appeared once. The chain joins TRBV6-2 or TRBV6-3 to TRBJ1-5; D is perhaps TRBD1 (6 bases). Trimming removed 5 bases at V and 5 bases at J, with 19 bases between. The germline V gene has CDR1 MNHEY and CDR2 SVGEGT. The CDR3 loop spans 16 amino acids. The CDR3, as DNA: TGTGCCAGCAGTACCTCTAGGACAGCAGGGGATCAGCCCCAGCATTTT. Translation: CASSTSRTAGDQPQHF.